A selection of T cell receptor beta chains follows, all from one sample in a study of cytomegalovirus exposure and HLA in healthy donors. TCRdb's table, derived via immunoSEQ multiplex PCR, lists solely in-frame clones and lacks some. The table includes over 45,000 clones, more than 90% detected once. Material: PBMCs. The receptors shown here come from a man in his late teens or twenties in good health and CMV-seronegative. CDR3s include the opening cysteine and the closing phenylalanine or tryptophan. D genes are given only for firm matches. Clone size is stated in some rows and not others, as once, few, many or a class when expanded.

NA NA TRBJ1-1 TRBV19 TGTGCCAGTAGTATAGTTGGCAAACGAATCCTGAACACTGAAGCTTTCTTT CASSIVGKRILNTEAFF
TRBD2 few TRBJ2-3 TRBV5-5 TGTGCCAGCAGCTTTGGAAGGTTCCAGCGGGAGACAGTCACAGATACGCAGTATTTT CASSFGRFQRETVTDTQYF
NA few TRBJ1-5 TRBV6-5 TGTGCCAGCAGTTACAGCCGGGAACAGCCCCAGCATTTT CASSYSREQPQHF
TRBD1 NA TRBJ2-7 TRBV20-1 TGCAGTGCTGGGGACAGGATGGAGCAGTACTTC CSAGDRMEQYF
NA NA TRBJ2-7 TRBV5-1 TGCGCCAGCAGCTTGTGGTCGTGGGGCCAGTTCGACTACGAGCAGTACTTC CASSLWSWGQFDYEQYF
TRBD1 NA TRBJ2-7 TRBV27 TGTGCCAGCAGTTCGATGAGACAGGGGTACGAGCAGTACTTC CASSSMRQGYEQYF
TRBD2 NA TRBJ2-1 TRBV2 TGTGCCGGGGGGGGGTATGAGCAGTTCTTC CAGGGYEQFF
NA once TRBJ1-1 TRBV5-1 TGCGCCAGCACCACGGGAAGTATGAACACTGAAGCTTTCTTT CASTTGSMNTEAFF
NA NA TRBJ2-5 TRBV18 TGTGCCAGCTCACCTCGGGATCTCGAGGAGACCCAGTACTTC CASSPRDLEETQYF
NA NA TRBJ1-5 TRBV4-1 TGCGCCAGCAGCCGATCGGGGGGCAGCAATCAGCCCCAGCATTTT CASSRSGGSNQPQHF
NA NA TRBJ2-7 TRBV5-1 TGCGCCAGCAGCCGAACCCCGGACAGAGTTTCCCTACTACTAGAGGAGCAGTACTTC CASSRTPDRVSLLLEEQYF
NA NA TRBJ1-2 TRBV7-9 TGTGCCAGCAGCTCCTCGGGGGGGTCCCATGGCTACACCTTC CASSSSGGSHGYTF
TRBD2 NA TRBJ2-1 TRBV29-1 TGCAGCGTTGAAGATCGACTAGCGGGCGTCGGGGATGAGCAGTTCTTC CSVEDRLAGVGDEQFF
TRBD2 few TRBJ2-1 TRBV7-6 TGTGCCAGTACGTTGCTAGCGGGAGCGGCCGAGCAGTTCTTC CASTLLAGAAEQFF
NA NA TRBJ2-1 TRBV6-5 TGTGCCAGCAGTTACTCACCTAGCTCGACGGGTGAGCAGTTCTTC CASSYSPSSTGEQFF
NA NA TRBJ1-2 TRBV5-1 TGCGCCAGCAGCCCGGCGGCAGGGCCTAACTATGGCTACACCTTC CASSPAAGPNYGYTF
TRBD1 NA TRBJ2-1 TRBV10-3 TGTGCCATCAGTGCAGGTGTACAGGGGGTTTCCTACAATGAGCAGTTCTTC CAISAGVQGVSYNEQFF
NA once TRBJ2-7 TRBV4-1 TGCGCCAGCAGCCAAGATGCGGCCAGTCGTGAGCAGTACTTC CASSQDAASREQYF
TRBD2 NA TRBJ2-5 TRBV28 TGTGCCAGCAGTTCCTTCGGGACTAGCGGACAAGAGACCCAGTACTTC CASSSFGTSGQETQYF
TRBD2 NA TRBJ2-7 TRBV27 TGTGCCAGCAGCCACAGGGGCCAGCGGGAGGGACCCTACGAGCAGTACTTC CASSHRGQREGPYEQYF
NA NA TRBJ2-7 TRBV18 TGTGCCAGCTCACCAGGGCAGGGGAACGAGCAGTACTTC CASSPGQGNEQYF
NA NA TRBJ2-1 TRBV20-1 TGCAGTACTTTGGTGGTCAATGAGCAGTTCTTC CSTLVVNEQFF
NA once TRBJ1-5 TRBV19 TGTGCCAGTAGTATAGAGACAAGGCCGGGGCAGCCCCAGCATTTT CASSIETRPGQPQHF
NA few TRBJ2-3 TRBV14 TGTGCCAGCAGCCACGTCACAGATACGCAGTATTTT CASSHVTDTQYF
TRBD1 few TRBJ2-7 TRBV15 TGTGCCACCAGCGCCGACAGGGAAATCGGCGAGCAGTACTTC CATSADREIGEQYF
TRBD2 once TRBJ2-2 TRBV29-1 TGCAGCGTTGGTCAGCGGGAGGGCCCGGGCACCGGGGAGCTGTTTTTT CSVGQREGPGTGELFF
NA NA TRBJ1-2 TRBV18 TGTGCCAGCTCTGGAGGGGGGGTCAACAACTATGGCTACACCTTC CASSGGGVNNYGYTF
TRBD2 few TRBJ2-7 TRBV28 TGTGCCAGTTCACTTACCGGGACTAGCCTTAGGGAGCAGTACTTC CASSLTGTSLREQYF
NA few TRBJ1-5 TRBV6-6 TGTGCCAGCAGTGTCGGGCAGGGCTATCAGCCCCAGCATTTT CASSVGQGYQPQHF
NA NA TRBJ1-1 TRBV6-5 TGTGCCAGCACCTCTTTAACAGTGAACACTGAAGCTTTCTTT CASTSLTVNTEAFF
NA once TRBJ1-4 TRBV5-5 TGTGCCAGCAGCTCCCCTACGGGGACAACTAATGAAAAACTGTTTTTT CASSSPTGTTNEKLFF
NA NA TRBJ1-4 TRBV7-2 TGTGCCAGCAGTCCTGGACAGCCTCTTACCGAAAAACTGTTTTTT CASSPGQPLTEKLFF
TRBD1 NA TRBJ1-2 TRBV30 TGTGCCTGGAGTGTACACGGGACAGCCTTTCACTGCACCTTC CAWSVHGTAFHCTF
NA NA TRBJ2-2 TRBV6-5 TGTGCCACAGTTTCTCCTTCCCGGGTCGGGGAGCTGTTTTTT CATVSPSRVGELFF
NA once TRBJ2-3 TRBV5-1 TGCGCCAGCAGCTTGCGGAGCTTGCCAGATACGCAGTATTTT CASSLRSLPDTQYF
NA NA TRBJ2-3 TRBV6-5 TGTGCCAGCAGTTACGGCCAGCGGGCCGGAGATACGCAGTATTTT CASSYGQRAGDTQYF
NA NA TRBJ1-4 TRBV27 TGTGCCAGCAGTTTATCGTTCGGTCAGGGGATTAATGAAAAACTGTTTTTT CASSLSFGQGINEKLFF
TRBD2 NA TRBJ2-7 TRBV9 TGTGCCAGCAGCGGCGGGACTAGCGGGATTGACGAGCAGTACTTC CASSGGTSGIDEQYF
TRBD2 NA TRBJ2-1 TRBV28 TGTGCCAGCAGTTACGGGACTAGCGGGATGGATGAGCAGTTCTTC CASSYGTSGMDEQFF
TRBD2 NA TRBJ2-1 TRBV27 TGTGCCAGCAGTCCGAGCACTAGCGGGAGTTTCGCGGTCTACAATGAGCAGTTCTTC CASSPSTSGSFAVYNEQFF
TRBD1 once TRBJ2-7 TRBV19 TGTGCCAGTAGTCTGGGACAGGGCCACGAGCAGTACTTC CASSLGQGHEQYF
TRBD2 NA TRBJ2-7 TRBV25-1 TGTGCCAGCAGAGACCCGGGACTAGGGGCCTACGAGCAGTACTTC CASRDPGLGAYEQYF